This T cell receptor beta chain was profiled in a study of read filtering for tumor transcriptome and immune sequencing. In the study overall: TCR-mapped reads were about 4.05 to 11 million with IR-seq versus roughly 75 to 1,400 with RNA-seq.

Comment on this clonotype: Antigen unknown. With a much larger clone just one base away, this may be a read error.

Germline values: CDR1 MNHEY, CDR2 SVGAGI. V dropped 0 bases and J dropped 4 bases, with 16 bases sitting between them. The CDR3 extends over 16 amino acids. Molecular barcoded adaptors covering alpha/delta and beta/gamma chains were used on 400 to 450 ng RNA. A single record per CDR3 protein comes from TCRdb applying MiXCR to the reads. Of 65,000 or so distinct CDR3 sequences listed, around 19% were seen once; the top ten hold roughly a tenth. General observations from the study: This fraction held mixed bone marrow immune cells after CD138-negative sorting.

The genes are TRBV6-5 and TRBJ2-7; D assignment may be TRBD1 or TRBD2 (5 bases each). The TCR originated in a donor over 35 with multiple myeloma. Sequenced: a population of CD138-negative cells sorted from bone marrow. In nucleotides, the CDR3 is TGTGCCAGCAGTTACTCGGTCCCGGGACGGTCATACGAGCAGTACTTC. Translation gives CASSYSVPGRSYEQYF.